A selection of T cell receptor beta chains follows, all from one sample in a study of blood T cell repertoires in COVID-19. Using immunoSEQ multiplex PCR, the repertoire was profiled, and TCRdb retains in-frame clones only, with some absent. Here the sample spans 90,000 to 150,000 clones, approximately 80% being singletons. The sequenced sample consisted of peripheral blood. The receptors were gathered from a man in his 70s with acute or convalescent COVID-19. CDR3s include the opening cysteine and the closing phenylalanine or tryptophan. The D gene is left open where the match is weak. Some rows have no size entry. The others give once, few or many, or a class for an expanded clone.

.	.	TRBJ2-1	TRBV5-6	TGTGCCAGCGATAGGCGGGAAGGTTACAATGAGCAGTTCTTC	CASDRREGYNEQFF
TRBD2	.	TRBJ2-3	TRBV6-2/TRBV6-3	TGTGCCAGCAGTTATAGCGGGAGGCGCACAGATACGCAGTATTTT	CASSYSGRRTDTQYF
TRBD1	once	TRBJ2-2	TRBV7-3	TGTGCCAGCAGGAAAGGGGGCGACACCGGGGAGCTGTTTTTT	CASRKGGDTGELFF
.	.	TRBJ1-1	TRBV5-1	TGCGCCAGCAGCTTGATTCCGACAGAGCCTGAAGCTTTCTTT	CASSLIPTEPEAFF
.	.	TRBJ1-2	TRBV6-5	TGTGCCAGCAGGGGGGCCCTAGGGGGCTATGGCTACACCTTC	CASRGALGGYGYTF
.	.	TRBJ2-1	TRBV7-2	TGTGCCAGCAGCTTAGGGACAGTCCCCTACAATGAGCAGTTCTTC	CASSLGTVPYNEQFF
.	.	TRBJ2-2	TRBV3-1/TRBV3-2	TGTGCCAGCAGCCAAGCGGCGGCAGCGAACACCGGGGAGCTGTTTTTT	CASSQAAAANTGELFF
.	.	TRBJ2-3	TRBV24-1	TGTGCCACTCAGTACGCAGATACGCAGTATTTT	CATQYADTQYF
TRBD2	.	TRBJ2-7	TRBV11-2	TGTGCCAGCAGCTTAGTAGGTAGCGGGAGCTACGAGCAGTACTTC	CASSLVGSGSYEQYF
.	few	TRBJ1-6	TRBV28	TGTGCCAGCAGTTTACCGGGGTGGGATTCACCCCTCCACTTT	CASSLPGWDSPLHF
TRBD1	.	TRBJ1-2	TRBV2	TGTGCCAGCAGTCCCGGGACAGCTAACTATGGCTACACCTTC	CASSPGTANYGYTF
TRBD1	.	TRBJ2-7	TRBV4-1	TGCGCCAGCAGCCGGGACAGGGGGTTTGGGGAGCAGTACTTC	CASSRDRGFGEQYF
.	.	TRBJ2-3	TRBV7-2	TGTGCCAGCAGCTTTGGACTATCCCCAGATACGCAGTATTTT	CASSFGLSPDTQYF